Listed here are 28 T cell receptor beta chains from one sample, sequenced in a study of T cells in Graves' hyperthyroidism and ophthalmopathy. The TCR beta CDR3 regions underwent amplification using RNA transcripts as the source. First-round RT-PCR targeting the TCR CDR3 was performed with the HTBI primer set. TCRdb used MiXCR to reprocess the multiplex PCR reads, holding one entry per CDR3 protein. Of about 770,000 distinct CDR3 sequences in the sample, roughly 20% were seen once. The sequencing input was blood. The receptors were sampled from a woman between 45 and 65 years old with Graves' hyperthyroidism that later progressed to Graves' ophthalmopathy.

This chain uses TRBV9 with TRBJ1-1; no clear D gene. Trimming removed 3 bases at V and 6 bases at J, with 12 bases between. This CDR3 spans 13 amino acids. The V gene's germline CDR1 is SGDLS and CDR2 YYNGEE. The CDR3 DNA reads TGTGCCAGCAGCGACGTGCGGGAAGCTGAAGCTTTCTTT. It specifies CASSDVREAEAFF.

This clonotype occurred many times. J is TRBJ2-3 and V is TRBV18, with a tentative D call TRBD2 (5 bases). V dropped 3 bases and J dropped 4 bases, with 5 bases sitting between them. CDR3 length equals 12 residues. The germline gives CDR1 KGHSH, CDR2 LQKENI. This CDR3 reads CASSPGADTQYF. The CDR3 DNA sequence: TGTGCCAGCTCACCCGGGGCAGATACGCAGTATTTT.

The rearrangement joins TRBV6-6 to TRBJ2-5, with 8 bases lining up with TRBD2. Germline CDR1 is MNHNY and CDR2 is SVGAGI (reference sequence). This CDR3 is built from 18 residues. The V and J ends lost 2 bases and 2 bases, in that order; junction bases with no gene match: 13. The CDR3 nucleotides read TGTGCCAGCAGTTACGACTACGGGCGCGGGGGGCCACAAGAGACCCAGTACTTC. Translating gives CASSYDYGRGGPQETQYF.

This clonotype was counted ten times or more. V usage is TRBV3-1 and J usage is TRBJ2-3; D unresolved. This CDR3 is 14 amino acids long. Germline-derived CDR1 and CDR2 are LGHDT and YNNKEL (reference sequence). V was pared by 1 base and J by 0 bases, with 5 bases between. CDR3 nucleotides: TGTGCCAGCAGCCAAGTCGGTAGCACAGATACGCAGTATTTT. Protein product: CASSQVGSTDTQYF.

The rearrangement uses TRBV6-1 and TRBJ2-2; tentative D call: TRBD2 (6 bases). Deletions cut 10 bases from V and 5 bases from J, with 20 bases between. The CDR3 is 15 amino acids. Germline lookup yields CDR1 MNHNS and CDR2 SASEGT. This CDR3 is CATKWGVDGTGELFF. CDR3 coding DNA: TGTGCCACTAAGTGGGGGGTGGATGGGACCGGGGAGCTGTTTTTT.

This clonotype was observed a handful of times. This rearrangement joins TRBV18 to TRBJ1-6; D uncertain. In germline, CDR1 is KGHSH, CDR2 LQKENI. Trimming pared 8 bases from V and 7 bases from J, leaving 18 bases between. The CDR3 covers 15 residues. The chain's CDR3 is CASRAEARGNSPLHF. The DNA for the CDR3 is TGTGCCAGCCGCGCCGAAGCACGAGGGAATTCACCCCTCCACTTT.

This clonotype occurred many times. The rearrangement uses TRBV9 and TRBJ1-1; tentative D call: TRBD1 (6 bases). This CDR3 has 13 amino acids. Germline CDR1 reads SGDLS; CDR2 reads YYNGEE. With 3 bases removed from V and 1 base from J, the gap between germline ends came to 7 bases. CDR3 bases: TGTGCCAGCAGCGCCAGGGGGAACACTGAAGCTTTCTTT. Its translation is CASSARGNTEAFF. The full variable domain, in which reference TRBV9 and TRBJ1-1 provide the parts outside the CDR3, is DSGVTQTPKHLITATGQRVTLRCSPRSGDLSVYWYQQSLDQGLQFLIQYYNGEERAKGNILERFSAQQFPDLHSELNLSSLELGDSALYFCASSARGNTEAFFGQGTRLTVV.

This clonotype showed up many times. The CDR3 here is CASSYVGDGYTF. CDR3 in DNA: TGTGCCAGCAGTTACGTTGGGGATGGCTACACCTTC. The V gene is TRBV6-5, the J gene TRBJ1-2; D is ambiguous. Trimming removed 2 bases from V and 6 bases from J, with 7 bases in between. The CDR3 length is 12 residues. The germline V gene has CDR1 MNHEY and CDR2 SVGAGI.

This clonotype has only a few counts. The chain joins TRBV2 to TRBJ2-4; the match to TRBD2 covers 12 bases. There are 18 residues in the CDR3. The germline CDR1 and CDR2 sequences are SNHLY and FYNNEI. The V and J ends lost 5 bases and 1 base, in that order; junction bases with no gene match: 9. This chain's CDR3 is CASSPASGGAVAKNIQYF. CDR3 DNA: TGTGCCAGCAGTCCCGCTAGCGGGGGGGCGGTTGCCAAAAACATTCAGTACTTC.

This clonotype was recorded many times. The rearrangement uses TRBV18 and TRBJ1-5; D is undetermined. Trimming pared 1 base from V and 0 bases from J, leaving 7 bases between. Germline V gene data show CDR1 as KGHSH and CDR2 as LQKENI. CDR3 length equals 15 residues. CDR3 sequence: CASSPLAGSNQPQHF. CDR3 sequence (DNA): TGTGCCAGCTCACCACTGGCAGGTAGCAATCAGCCCCAGCATTTT.

Only a few counts were recorded for this clonotype. V is TRBV12-3 or TRBV12-4 and J is TRBJ2-2; the D gene is possibly TRBD2 (6 bases). The CDR3 extends over 13 amino acids. Trimming removed 3 bases at V and 7 bases at J, with 9 bases between. CDR3 loop: CASSFGGNGELFF. The DNA for the CDR3 is TGTGCCAGCAGTTTTGGGGGGAACGGGGAGCTGTTTTTT.

The chain has TRBV10-3 and TRBJ2-5; D is possibly TRBD1 (6 bases). Germline-derived CDR1 and CDR2 are ENHRY and SYGVKD. The CDR3 runs 15 residues. The V gene lost 10 bases and the J gene lost 2 bases, with 20 bases spanning the gap. The CDR3, as DNA: TGTGCCACCGACTCCAACAACAGGGAACAAGAGACCCAGTACTTC. Protein sequence: CATDSNNREQETQYF.

The sample holds a few counts of this clonotype. The gene calls are TRBV12-3 or TRBV12-4 and TRBJ1-3; 7 positions match TRBD1. J lost 3 bases, V lost 5 bases, and 13 bases had no gene match. The CDR3 extends over 17 amino acids. The CDR3 DNA follows: TGTGCCAGCAGTCGGACAGGTTCCCTCCTCGGTGGAAACACCATATATTTT. As protein: CASSRTGSLLGGNTIYF.

This clonotype was found many times. V usage is TRBV12-3 or TRBV12-4 and J usage is TRBJ2-5, with 7 bases fitting TRBD2. Trimming cost V 7 bases and J 1 base; bases outside gene matches: 9. The CDR3 spans 15 residues. CDR3 DNA: TGTGCCAGCACCCCATCGGGACTACTCCAAGAGACCCAGTACTTC. It yields the protein CASTPSGLLQETQYF.

The sample holds many counts of this clonotype. V and J are TRBV9 and TRBJ1-1, with D possibly matching TRBD1 (5 bases). Germline CDR1 reads SGDLS; CDR2 reads YYNGEE. The CDR3 loop spans 14 amino acids. V dropped 4 bases and J dropped 4 bases, with 14 bases sitting between them. The CDR3 protein is CASSQGVMGTEAFF. For the CDR3, the DNA is TGTGCCAGCAGCCAAGGGGTTATGGGCACTGAAGCTTTCTTT.

This clonotype was detected ten times or more. V is TRBV30 and J is TRBJ1-2, with D unresolved. This CDR3 comprises 12 residues. Germline V gene data show CDR1 as GTSNPN and CDR2 as SVGIG (reference sequence). Trimming took off 4 bases at V and 8 bases at J, with 14 bases between the two ends. CDR3: CAWIAEWEGYTF. The CDR3 DNA follows: TGTGCCTGGATCGCGGAGTGGGAAGGCTACACCTTC.

A few counts support this clonotype. The chain employs TRBV7-2 and TRBJ1-4, with a tentative D call TRBD1 (5 bases). The CDR3 runs to 15 residues. Germline CDR1 and CDR2: SGHTA and FQGNSA. V shed 5 bases and J shed 4 bases, with 14 bases lying between them. CDR3 DNA: TGTGCCAGCAGCCAAAGACGGGGGAATAATGAAAAACTGTTTTTT. Its protein product is CASSQRRGNNEKLFF.

The sample holds a few counts of this clonotype. V gene TRBV20-1 combines with J gene TRBJ1-5; tentatively, D is TRBD1 (5 bases). Germline values: CDR1 DFQATT, CDR2 SNEGSKA (reference sequence). This CDR3 is built from 13 residues. V was shortened by 5 bases and J by 4 bases, with 12 bases between the two germline ends. CDR3 loop: CSAQTWGNQPQHF. The CDR3 nucleotides read TGCAGTGCTCAAACCTGGGGGAATCAGCCCCAGCATTTT.

Remarks on this clonotype: This may stem from a read error, because a much larger clone lies one nucleotide away. This chain links TRBV12-3 or TRBV12-4 with TRBJ2-3; TRBD2 matches 8 bases. V shed 6 bases and J 4 bases; nucleotides not matched to a gene: 12. The CDR3 loop spans 16 amino acids. The CDR3 DNA reads as TGTGCCAGCAGCCCGGGGGGGCCGTTCTTTGCAGATACGCAGTATTTT. This gives the protein CASSPGGPFFADTQYF.

This clonotype was recorded many times. The chain is built from TRBV6-1 and TRBJ1-2; D remains ambiguous. The V and J ends lost 1 base and 8 bases respectively, with 17 bases between them. In germline, CDR1 is MNHNS, CDR2 SASEGT. The CDR3 has 15 amino acids. The CDR3 protein is CASSEVARATGGYTF. DNA of the CDR3: TGTGCCAGCAGTGAAGTGGCACGGGCGACGGGGGGCTACACCTTC.

This clonotype was recorded many times. This sequence joins TRBV20-1 and TRBJ2-5; possible D gene TRBD1, 6 bases. Germline V lookup: CDR1 DFQATT, CDR2 SNEGSKA (reference sequence). The CDR3 spans 12 residues. This chain's CDR3 is CSQAGDGETQYF. The CDR3 DNA reads as TGCAGCCAAGCAGGGGACGGGGAGACCCAGTACTTC.

There are a few counts of this clonotype. The chain couples TRBV4-1 to TRBJ2-3; perhaps D is TRBD1 or TRBD2 (5 bases each). This CDR3 contains 15 residues. Trimming took 2 bases from V and 2 from J, leaving 11 bases between them. From germline, CDR1 is MGHRA and CDR2 YSYEKL. CDR3 in DNA: TGCGCCAGCAGCCAACCCCGGGACCTCACAGATACGCAGTATTTT. Translation gives CASSQPRDLTDTQYF.

At least ten counts were recorded for this clonotype. The chain couples TRBV30 to TRBJ2-1; 8 nucleotides line up with TRBD2. Germline V gives CDR1 GTSNPN, CDR2 SVGIG (reference sequence). The V and J ends lost 1 base and 6 bases, in that order; junction bases with no gene match: 8. This CDR3 is 15 amino acids long. The CDR3: CAWSGYGGAGNEQFF. In DNA form, the CDR3 reads TGTGCCTGGAGTGGATACGGGGGGGCAGGCAATGAGCAGTTCTTC.

This clonotype was detected once. As DNA, the CDR3 is TGTGCCAGCAGCCAAGCTAAGGGCTACGAGCAGTACTTC. Translated: CASSQAKGYEQYF. This rearrangement joins TRBV4-2 to TRBJ2-7; D gene uncertain. Trimming took off 1 base at V and 3 bases at J, with 7 bases between the two ends. Germline V gene data show CDR1 as LGHNA and CDR2 as YNFKEQ. The CDR3 loop spans 13 amino acids.

This clonotype came up a few times. The chain is built from TRBV11-2 and TRBJ1-2; 7 nucleotides agree with TRBD1. Germline V lookup: CDR1 SGHAT, CDR2 FQNNGV. The J segment lost 4 bases and the V segment lost 2 bases, leaving 16 bases of the junction unmatched. The CDR3 spans 18 residues. Written as DNA, the CDR3 is TGTGCCAGCAGCTTAACCCTTGGACAGGTTGGAGGTGGCTATGGCTACACCTTC. Translating gives CASSLTLGQVGGGYGYTF.

This clonotype appeared many times. J is TRBJ2-1 and V is TRBV2, with TRBD1 as a possible D gene (6 bases). The germline V gene has CDR1 SNHLY and CDR2 FYNNEI. The CDR3 is 13 residues long. V dropped 3 bases and J dropped 10 bases, with 13 bases sitting between them. DNA of the CDR3: TGTGCCAGCAGTGAGGTGACAGGTACGGAGCAGTTCTTC. This gives the protein CASSEVTGTEQFF.

This clonotype was observed many times. DNA for the CDR3: TGTGCCAGCAGCTACCCGAGCGCGGTCGAGCAGTACTTC. Translated, it gives CASSYPSAVEQYF. This rearrangement joins TRBV7-8 to TRBJ2-7; D not certain. The V end was cut by 4 bases, the J end by 6 bases, with 13 bases between. This CDR3 is built from 13 residues. Germline CDR1 and CDR2: SGHVS and FQNEAQ. Variable domain in full (rest from reference TRBV7-8 and TRBJ2-7): GAGVSQSPRYKVAKRGQDVALRCDPISGHVSLFWYQQALGQGPEFLTYFQNEAQLDKSGLPSDRFFAERPEGSVSTLKIQRTQQEDSAVYLCASSYPSAVEQYFGPGTRLTVT.

In this sample, this clonotype turned up a few times. The V gene is TRBV20-1, the J gene TRBJ1-5; D unclear. V was pared by 1 base and J by 1 base, with 5 bases between. The CDR3 is 13 amino acids. Germline loops: CDR1 DFQATT, CDR2 SNEGSKA (reference sequence). The CDR3 here is CSARATSNQPQHF. The CDR3 bases are TGCAGTGCTAGAGCGACGAGCAATCAGCCCCAGCATTTT.